The 5 T cell receptor beta chains listed next were all sequenced from one sample in a study of T cell responses to AZD1222 COVID-19 vaccine. The repertoire was sequenced with immunoSEQ multiplex PCR; TCRdb's copy has only in-frame clones and lacks some. The sample gives some 150,000 clones, approximately 92% of which show up once; 2.5% to 3.5% is in the top ten. The sequencing here drew on peripheral blood, taken 28 days after the second AZD1222 dose. The receptors derive from an adult who received the AZD1222 COVID-19 vaccine.

V and J are TRBV6-1 and TRBJ1-1, with D possibly being TRBD1 (5 bases). Trimming took off 2 bases at V and 1 base at J, with 11 bases between the two ends. The CDR3 has 15 residues. Germline-derived CDR1 and CDR2 are MNHNS and SASEGT. The CDR3 region is CASSEWGRGNTEAFF. CDR3 nucleotides: TGTGCCAGCAGTGAATGGGGCAGAGGGAACACTGAAGCTTTCTTT.

The chain is built from TRBV7-9 and TRBJ1-1, with D tentatively TRBD1 (5 bases). Trimming removed 5 bases from V and 6 bases from J, with 10 bases in between. In germline, CDR1 is SEHNR, CDR2 FQNEAQ (reference sequence). This CDR3 is built from 12 residues. The CDR3 region is CASSQGGPEAFF. The CDR3 DNA is TGTGCCAGCAGCCAGGGTGGGCCTGAAGCTTTCTTT.

The V and J genes are TRBV2 and TRBJ2-2; D gene uncertain. CDR1 is SNHLY, CDR2 FYNNEI, per germline. V gave up 4 bases and J gave up 7 bases, with 4 bases separating them. This CDR3 is 11 amino acids long. Here the CDR3 reads CASSARGELFF. The DNA for the CDR3 is TGTGCCAGCAGTGCCCGCGGGGAGCTGTTTTTT.

This chain joins TRBV7-3 and TRBJ2-1, with D unclear. This CDR3 is 13 amino acids long. Trimming left V 0 bases short and J 7 bases short, with 7 bases between. CDR1 is SGHTA and CDR2 is FQGTGA in the germline V gene. The CDR3 DNA is TGTGCCAGCAGCTTAACGCTAGGTAATGAGCAGTTCTTC. Translating it yields CASSLTLGNEQFF.

V gene TRBV3-1 (or the pseudogene TRBV3-2) combines with J gene TRBJ2-5; no firm D call. The CDR3 extends over 16 amino acids. Between the trimmed V and J ends, which lost 0 bases and 0 bases, there was a span of 11 bases. The germline V gene has CDR1 LGHDT and CDR2 YNNKEL (reference sequence). The CDR3 DNA reads TGTGCCAGCAGCCAAGACTCTACAGATAACCAAGAGACCCAGTACTTC. Its protein is CASSQDSTDNQETQYF.